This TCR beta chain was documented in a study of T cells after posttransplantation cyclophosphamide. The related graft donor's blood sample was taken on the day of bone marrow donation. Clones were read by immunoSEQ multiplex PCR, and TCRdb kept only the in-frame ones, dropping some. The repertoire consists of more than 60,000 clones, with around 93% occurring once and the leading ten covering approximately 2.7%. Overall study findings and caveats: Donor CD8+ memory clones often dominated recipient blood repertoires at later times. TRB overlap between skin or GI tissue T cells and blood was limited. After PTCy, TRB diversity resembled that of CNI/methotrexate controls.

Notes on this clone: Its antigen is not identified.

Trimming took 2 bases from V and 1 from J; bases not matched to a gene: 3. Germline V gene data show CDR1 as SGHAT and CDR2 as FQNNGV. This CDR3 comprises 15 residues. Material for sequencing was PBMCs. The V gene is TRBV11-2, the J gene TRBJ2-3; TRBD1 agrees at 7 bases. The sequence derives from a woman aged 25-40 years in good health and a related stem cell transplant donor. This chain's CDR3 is CASSLNGQGTDTQYF. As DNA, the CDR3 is TGTGCCAGCAGCTTAAACGGACAGGGCACAGATACGCAGTATTTT.